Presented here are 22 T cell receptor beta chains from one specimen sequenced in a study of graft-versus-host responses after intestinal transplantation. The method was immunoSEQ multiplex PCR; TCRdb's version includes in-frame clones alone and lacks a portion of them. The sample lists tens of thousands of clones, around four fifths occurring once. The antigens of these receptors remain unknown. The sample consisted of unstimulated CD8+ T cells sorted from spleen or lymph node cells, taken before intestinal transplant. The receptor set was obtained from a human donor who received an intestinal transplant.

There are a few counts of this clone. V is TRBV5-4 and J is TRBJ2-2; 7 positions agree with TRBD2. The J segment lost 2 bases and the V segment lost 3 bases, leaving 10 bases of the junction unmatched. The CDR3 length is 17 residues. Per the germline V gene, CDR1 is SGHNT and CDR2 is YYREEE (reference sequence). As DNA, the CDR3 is TGTGCCAGCAGCTCCGAACCCCTAGCGGCAAACACCGGGGAGCTGTTTTTT. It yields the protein CASSSEPLAANTGELFF.

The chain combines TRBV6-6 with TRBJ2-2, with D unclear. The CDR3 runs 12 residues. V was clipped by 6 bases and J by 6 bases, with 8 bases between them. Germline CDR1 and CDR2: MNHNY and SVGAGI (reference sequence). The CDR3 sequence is CASSLISGELFF. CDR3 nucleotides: TGTGCCAGCAGCCTTATATCCGGGGAGCTGTTTTTT.

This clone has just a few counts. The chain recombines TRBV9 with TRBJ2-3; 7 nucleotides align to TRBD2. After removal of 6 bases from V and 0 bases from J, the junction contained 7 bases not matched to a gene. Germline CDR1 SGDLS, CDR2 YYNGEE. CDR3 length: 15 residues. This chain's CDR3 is CASTVGGISTDTQYF. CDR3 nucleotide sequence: TGTGCCAGCACCGTCGGGGGGATAAGCACAGATACGCAGTATTTT.

The CDR3 coding sequence is TGTGCCAGCACCCTCTCACTCAGGATCTACGAGCAGTACTTC. Translation: CASTLSLRIYEQYF. This chain uses TRBV7-8 with TRBJ2-7; D gene unclear. The CDR3 has 14 amino acids. Between the trimmed V and J ends, which lost 7 bases and 3 bases, there was a span of 16 bases. CDR1 and CDR2 (germline): SGHVS, FQNEAQ.

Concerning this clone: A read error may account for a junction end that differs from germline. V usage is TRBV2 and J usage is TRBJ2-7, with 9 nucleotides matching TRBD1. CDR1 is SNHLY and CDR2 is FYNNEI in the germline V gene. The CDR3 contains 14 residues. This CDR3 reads CAGSPGTGIYEQYF. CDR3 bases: TGTGCCGGCAGTCCCGGGACAGGGATCTACGAGCAGTACTTC.

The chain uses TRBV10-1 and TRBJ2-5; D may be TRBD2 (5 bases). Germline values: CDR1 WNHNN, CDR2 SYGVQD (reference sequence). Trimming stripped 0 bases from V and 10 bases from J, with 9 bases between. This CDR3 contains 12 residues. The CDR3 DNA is TGCGCCAGCAGTGAGTCCGGGGATATCCAGTACTTC. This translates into CASSESGDIQYF.

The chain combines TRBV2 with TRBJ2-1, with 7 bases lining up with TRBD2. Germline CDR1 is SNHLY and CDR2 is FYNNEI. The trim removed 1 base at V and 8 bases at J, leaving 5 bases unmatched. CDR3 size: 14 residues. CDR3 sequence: CASSEGGSGDEQFF. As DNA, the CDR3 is TGTGCCAGCAGTGAAGGCGGGAGCGGCGATGAGCAGTTCTTC.

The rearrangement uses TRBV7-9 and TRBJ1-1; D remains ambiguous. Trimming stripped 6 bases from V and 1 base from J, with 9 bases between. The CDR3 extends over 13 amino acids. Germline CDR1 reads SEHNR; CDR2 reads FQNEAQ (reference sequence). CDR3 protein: CASRSDRNTEAFF. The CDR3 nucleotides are TGTGCCAGCAGATCGGACCGGAACACTGAAGCTTTCTTT.

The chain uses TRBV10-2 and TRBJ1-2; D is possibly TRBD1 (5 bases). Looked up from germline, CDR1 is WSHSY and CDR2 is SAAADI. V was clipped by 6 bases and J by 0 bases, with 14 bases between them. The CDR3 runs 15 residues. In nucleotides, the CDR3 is TGCGCCAGCAGGGGCCTTGCGGGGGCTAACTATGGCTACACCTTC. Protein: CASRGLAGANYGYTF.

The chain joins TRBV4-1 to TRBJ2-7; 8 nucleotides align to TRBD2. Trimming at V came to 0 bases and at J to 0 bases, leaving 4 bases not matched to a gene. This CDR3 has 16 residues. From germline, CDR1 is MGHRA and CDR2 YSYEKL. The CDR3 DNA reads TGCGCCAGCAGCCAAGATCAACTAGCGGACTCCTACGAGCAGTACTTC. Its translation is CASSQDQLADSYEQYF.

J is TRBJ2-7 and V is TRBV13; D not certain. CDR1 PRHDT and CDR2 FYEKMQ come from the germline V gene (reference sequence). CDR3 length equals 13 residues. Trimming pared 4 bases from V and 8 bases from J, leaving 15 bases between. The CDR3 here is CASSSNPPGKQYF. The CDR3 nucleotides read TGTGCCAGCAGCTCAAATCCGCCGGGCAAGCAGTACTTC.

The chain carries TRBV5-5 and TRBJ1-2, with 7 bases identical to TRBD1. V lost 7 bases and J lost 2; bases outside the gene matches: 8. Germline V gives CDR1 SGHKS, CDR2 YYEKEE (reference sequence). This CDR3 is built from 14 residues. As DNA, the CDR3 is TGTGCCAGCGCTGACAGGGCGGGAAACTATGGCTACACCTTC. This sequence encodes CASADRAGNYGYTF.

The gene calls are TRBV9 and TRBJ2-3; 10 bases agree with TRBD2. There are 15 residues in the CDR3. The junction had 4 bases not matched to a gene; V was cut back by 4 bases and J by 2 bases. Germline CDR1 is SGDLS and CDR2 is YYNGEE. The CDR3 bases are TGTGCCAGCAGCCTCGGACTAGCGGTCACAGATACGCAGTATTTT. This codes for CASSLGLAVTDTQYF. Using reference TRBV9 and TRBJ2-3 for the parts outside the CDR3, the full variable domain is DSGVTQTPKHLITATGQRVTLRCSPRSGDLSVYWYQQSLDQGLQFLIQYYNGEERAKGNILERFSAQQFPDLHSELNLSSLELGDSALYFCASSLGLAVTDTQYFGPGTRLTVL.

The CDR3 here is CASSYSSPGGEAFF. DNA of the CDR3: TGTGCCAGCAGTTACTCAAGCCCCGGGGGGGAAGCTTTCTTT. The rearrangement joins TRBV6-5 to TRBJ1-1; D may be TRBD1 (5 bases). Germline V lookup: CDR1 MNHEY, CDR2 SVGAGI. V lost 0 bases to trimming and J lost 8 bases, with 13 bases between them. This CDR3 is built from 14 residues.

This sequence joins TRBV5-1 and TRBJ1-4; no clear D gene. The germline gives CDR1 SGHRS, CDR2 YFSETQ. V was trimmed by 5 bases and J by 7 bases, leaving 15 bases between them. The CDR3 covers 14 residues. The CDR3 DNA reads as TGCGCCAGCAGTAAAGTGCATTGGGGTGAAAAACTGTTTTTT. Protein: CASSKVHWGEKLFF.

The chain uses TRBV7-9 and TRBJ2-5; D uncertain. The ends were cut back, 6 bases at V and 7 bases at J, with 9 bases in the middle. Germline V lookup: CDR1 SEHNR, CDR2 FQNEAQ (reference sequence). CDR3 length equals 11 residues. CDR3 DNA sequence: TGTGCCAGCAGAGATACCGGGACCCAGTACTTC. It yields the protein CASRDTGTQYF.

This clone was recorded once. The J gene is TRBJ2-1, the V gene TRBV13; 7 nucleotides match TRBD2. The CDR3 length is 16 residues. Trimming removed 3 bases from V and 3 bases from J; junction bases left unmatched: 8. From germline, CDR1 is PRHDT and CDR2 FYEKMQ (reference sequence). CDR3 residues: CASSFAPSGIYNEQFF. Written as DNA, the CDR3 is TGTGCCAGCAGCTTTGCACCGAGCGGGATCTACAATGAGCAGTTCTTC.

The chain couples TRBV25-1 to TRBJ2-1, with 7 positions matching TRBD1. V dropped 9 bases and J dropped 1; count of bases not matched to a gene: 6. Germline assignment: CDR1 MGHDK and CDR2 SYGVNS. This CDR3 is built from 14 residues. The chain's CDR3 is CASSRDSSYNEQFF. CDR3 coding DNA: TGTGCCAGTTCCAGGGACAGTTCCTACAATGAGCAGTTCTTC. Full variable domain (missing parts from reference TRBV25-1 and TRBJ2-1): EADIYQTPRYLVIGTGKKITLECSQTMGHDKMYWYQQDPGMELHLIHYSYGVNSTEKGDLSSESTVSRIRTEHFPLTLESARPSHTSQYLCASSRDSSYNEQFFGPGTRLTVL.

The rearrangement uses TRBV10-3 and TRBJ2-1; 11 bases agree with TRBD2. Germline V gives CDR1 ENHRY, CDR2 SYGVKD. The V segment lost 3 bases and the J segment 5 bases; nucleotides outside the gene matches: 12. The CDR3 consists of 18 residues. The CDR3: CAISDRLAGLTFDNEQFF. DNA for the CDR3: TGTGCCATCAGTGATAGACTAGCGGGACTGACCTTCGACAATGAGCAGTTCTTC.

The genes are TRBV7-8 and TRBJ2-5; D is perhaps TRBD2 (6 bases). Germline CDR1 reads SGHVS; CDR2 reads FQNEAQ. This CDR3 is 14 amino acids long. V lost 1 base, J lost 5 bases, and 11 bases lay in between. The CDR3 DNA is TGTGCCAGCAGCTTAGATCCGGGAGAGGAGACCCAGTACTTC. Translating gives CASSLDPGEETQYF.

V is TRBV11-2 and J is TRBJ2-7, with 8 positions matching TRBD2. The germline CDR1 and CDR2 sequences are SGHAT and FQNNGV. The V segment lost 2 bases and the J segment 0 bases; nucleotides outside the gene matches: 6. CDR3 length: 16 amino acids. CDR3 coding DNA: TGTGCCAGCAGCTTAAGTTCAGCGGGGGCCTCCTACGAGCAGTACTTC. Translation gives CASSLSSAGASYEQYF.

The CDR3 loop reads CASSVGISAGGNEQFF. DNA for the CDR3: TGTGCCAGCAGCGTAGGAATCTCAGCGGGGGGGAATGAGCAGTTCTTC. The V and J genes are TRBV9 and TRBJ2-1; 10 positions agree with TRBD2. In germline, CDR1 is SGDLS, CDR2 YYNGEE. V lost 0 bases to trimming and J lost 7 bases; unmatched junction nucleotides: 7. The CDR3 length is 16 residues.